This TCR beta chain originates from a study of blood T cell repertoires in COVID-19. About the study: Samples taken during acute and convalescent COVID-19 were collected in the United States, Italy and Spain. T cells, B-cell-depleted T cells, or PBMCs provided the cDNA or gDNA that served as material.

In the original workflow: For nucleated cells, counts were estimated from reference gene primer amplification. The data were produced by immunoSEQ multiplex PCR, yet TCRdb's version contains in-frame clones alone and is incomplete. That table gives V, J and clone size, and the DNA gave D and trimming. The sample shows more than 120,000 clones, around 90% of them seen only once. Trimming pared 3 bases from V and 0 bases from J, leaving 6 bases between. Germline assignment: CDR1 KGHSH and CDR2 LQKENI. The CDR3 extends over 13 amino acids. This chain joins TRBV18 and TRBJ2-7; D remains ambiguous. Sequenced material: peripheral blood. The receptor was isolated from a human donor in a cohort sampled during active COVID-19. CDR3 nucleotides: TGTGCCAGCTCACCCCGCGACTCCTACGAGCAGTACTTC. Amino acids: CASSPRDSYEQYF.